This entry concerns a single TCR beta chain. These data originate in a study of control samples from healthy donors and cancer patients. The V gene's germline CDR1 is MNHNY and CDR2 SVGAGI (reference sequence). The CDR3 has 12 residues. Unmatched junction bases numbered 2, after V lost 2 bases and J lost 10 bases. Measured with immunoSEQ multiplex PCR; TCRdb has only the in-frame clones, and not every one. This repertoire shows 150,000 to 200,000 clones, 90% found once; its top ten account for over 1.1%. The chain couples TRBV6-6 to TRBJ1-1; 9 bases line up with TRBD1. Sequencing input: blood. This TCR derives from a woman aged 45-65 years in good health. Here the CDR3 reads CASSYGGQGAFF. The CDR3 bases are TGTGCCAGCAGTTACGGGGGACAGGGAGCTTTCTTT.